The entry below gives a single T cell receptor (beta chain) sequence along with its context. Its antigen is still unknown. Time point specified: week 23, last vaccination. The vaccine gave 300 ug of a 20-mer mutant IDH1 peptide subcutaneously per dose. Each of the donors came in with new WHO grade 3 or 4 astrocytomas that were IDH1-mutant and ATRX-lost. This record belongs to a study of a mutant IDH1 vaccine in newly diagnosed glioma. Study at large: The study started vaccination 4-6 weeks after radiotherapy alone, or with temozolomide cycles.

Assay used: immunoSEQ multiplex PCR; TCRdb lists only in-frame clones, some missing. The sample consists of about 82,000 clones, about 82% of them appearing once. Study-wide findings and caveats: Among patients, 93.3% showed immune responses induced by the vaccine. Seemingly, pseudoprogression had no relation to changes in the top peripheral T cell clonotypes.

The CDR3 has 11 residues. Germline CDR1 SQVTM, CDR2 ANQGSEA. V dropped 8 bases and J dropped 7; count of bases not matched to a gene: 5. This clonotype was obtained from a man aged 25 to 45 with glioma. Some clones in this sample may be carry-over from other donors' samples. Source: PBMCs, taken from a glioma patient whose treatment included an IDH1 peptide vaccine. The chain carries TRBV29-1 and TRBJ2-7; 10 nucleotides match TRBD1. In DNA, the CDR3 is TGCAGCTCGGGACAGGGGAGTGAGCAGTACTTC. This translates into CSSGQGSEQYF.